These 10 T cell receptor beta chains share one sample of origin, sequenced in a study of T cell responses to AZD1222 COVID-19 vaccine. TCRdb's copy holds only in-frame clones and misses some; the assay was immunoSEQ multiplex PCR. The table has 150,000 to 200,000 clones, about nine tenths seen once. Here the sequenced sample was peripheral blood, taken 28 days after the second AZD1222 dose. These receptors were obtained from an adult who received the AZD1222 COVID-19 vaccine.

The chain couples TRBV2 to TRBJ1-1; the match to TRBD1 covers 8 bases. Germline CDR1 reads SNHLY; CDR2 reads FYNNEI. This CDR3 region has 13 residues. Trimming removed 5 bases from V and 4 bases from J; junction bases left unmatched: 3. The CDR3 loop is CASSPDRGTEAFF. The CDR3, as DNA: TGTGCCAGCAGTCCCGACAGGGGCACTGAAGCTTTCTTT.

This rearrangement joins TRBV27 to TRBJ1-5; 7 bases fit TRBD1. Trimming cost V 7 bases and J 6 bases; bases outside gene matches: 9. The CDR3 contains 14 residues. Germline CDR1 reads MNHEY; CDR2 reads SMNVEV (reference sequence). The CDR3: CASIQDRPGQPQHF. In DNA form, the CDR3 reads TGTGCCAGCATCCAGGACAGGCCCGGTCAGCCCCAGCATTTT.

The V gene is TRBV19, the J gene TRBJ2-1, with D unclear. The V and J ends lost 3 bases and 5 bases respectively, with 17 bases between them. CDR3 length equals 16 residues. Looked up from germline, CDR1 is LNHDA and CDR2 is SQIVND (reference sequence). Here the CDR3 reads CASSIESRRTHNEQFF. CDR3 nucleotide sequence: TGTGCCAGTAGTATTGAATCTCGTAGAACCCACAATGAGCAGTTCTTC.

V and J are TRBV11-3 and TRBJ2-3; 7 bases align to TRBD2. With V trimmed by 1 base and J by 5 bases, 3 bases remained unmatched. The CDR3 is 14 amino acids. In germline, CDR1 is SGHNT, CDR2 YENEEA. The CDR3: CASSLGLAEDTQYF. The DNA of the CDR3 is TGTGCCAGCAGCTTAGGTCTAGCGGAAGATACGCAGTATTTT.

The chain joins TRBV7-2 to TRBJ2-5, with 10 bases identical to TRBD1. With 1 base clipped from V and 5 bases from J, the junction kept 4 bases outside the gene matches. This CDR3 is built from 15 residues. Germline loops: CDR1 SGHTA, CDR2 FQGNSA. For the CDR3, the DNA is TGTGCCAGCAGCTTAGGGGGGACAGGGGTGGAGACCCAGTACTTC. This translates into CASSLGGTGVETQYF.

The J gene is TRBJ1-2, the V gene TRBV6-6; D is unresolved. The V gene lost 6 bases and the J gene lost 2 bases, with 13 bases spanning the gap. The CDR3 sequence is 14 residues long. The germline gives CDR1 MNHNY, CDR2 SVGAGI (reference sequence). The CDR3 nucleotides are TGTGCCAGCAGATTAGGCAGCGACAACTATGGCTACACCTTC. Translated: CASRLGSDNYGYTF.

The chain combines TRBV7-9 with TRBJ1-1; the match to TRBD1 covers 8 bases. CDR1 is SEHNR, CDR2 FQNEAQ, per germline (reference sequence). The V gene end was trimmed by 5 bases and the J gene end by 4 bases; junction bases not matched to a gene: 12. The CDR3 is 16 amino acids. The CDR3 coding sequence is TGTGCCAGCAGCGTCGGACAGGGCGGGCAGGGCACTGAAGCTTTCTTT. It encodes CASSVGQGGQGTEAFF.

This chain links TRBV7-2 with TRBJ1-5; 8 nucleotides align to TRBD1. CDR1 SGHTA and CDR2 FQGNSA come from the germline V gene. Trimming at V came to 5 bases and at J to 6 bases, leaving 3 bases not matched to a gene. The CDR3 totals 13 residues. CDR3 loop: CASSPQGGQPQHF. The DNA of the CDR3 is TGTGCCAGCAGCCCACAGGGGGGTCAGCCCCAGCATTTT.

The chain couples TRBV12-5 to TRBJ2-3; D is perhaps TRBD1 or TRBD2 (6 bases each). The CDR3 contains 13 residues. In germline, CDR1 is LGHNT, CDR2 FRNRAP. V lost 8 bases to trimming and J lost 2 bases, with 11 bases between them. The CDR3, as DNA: TGTGCTAGTCAGGGGAGGAACACAGATACGCAGTATTTT. This gives the protein CASQGRNTDTQYF.

The V call is TRBV6-2 or TRBV6-3, the J call TRBJ1-6; no reliable D call. Germline V CDR1 and CDR2: MNHEY, SVGEGT. CDR3 length: 16 amino acids. V was pared by 4 bases and J by 9 bases, with 19 bases between. CDR3 loop: CASSSWEGQAGSPLHF. CDR3 coding DNA: TGTGCCAGCAGTTCCTGGGAGGGCCAAGCCGGTTCACCCCTCCACTTT.